This TCR beta chain was sequenced for a study of blood T cell repertoires in COVID-19. The wider study: Donors in the United States, Italy and Spain gave samples during acute or convalescent COVID-19. The analysed material was cDNA or gDNA that came from T cells, B-cell-depleted T cells, or PBMCs.

The data were produced by immunoSEQ multiplex PCR, yet TCRdb's version contains in-frame clones alone and is incomplete. The repertoire consists of hundreds of thousands of clones, with 85% occurring once and the leading ten covering 4.1%. Looked up from germline, CDR1 is SNHLY and CDR2 is FYNNEI. The CDR3 consists of 16 residues. The V gene lost 8 bases and the J gene lost 3 bases, with 20 bases spanning the gap. The TCR comes from a woman in her forties or fifties with active or convalescent COVID-19. The chain recombines TRBV2 with TRBJ1-5; D might be TRBD1 (5 bases). The sequenced sample was peripheral blood. The CDR3 sequence is CASGGEGGNFNQPQHF. The CDR3, as DNA: TGTGCCAGCGGGGGGGAGGGCGGAAATTTCAATCAGCCCCAGCATTTT.